These 26 T cell receptor beta chains were sequenced from one sample in a study of T cell responses to AZD1222 COVID-19 vaccine. Using immunoSEQ multiplex PCR, the repertoire was profiled, and TCRdb retains in-frame clones only, with some absent. Among about 150,000 clones listed, approximately 91% were seen once. The specimen comprised peripheral blood, sampled 28 days after the second AZD1222 dose. These receptors came from an adult who received the AZD1222 COVID-19 vaccine.

The V gene is TRBV5-4, the J gene TRBJ2-2; TRBD2 aligns across 12 bases. V lost 0 bases, J lost 7 bases, and 7 bases stayed unmatched. CDR1 and CDR2 from the germline V gene are SGHNT and YYREEE (reference sequence). This CDR3 has 17 amino acids. CDR3 loop: CASSLAGLAGGIGELFF. CDR3 bases: TGTGCCAGCAGCTTGGCCGGGCTAGCGGGAGGGATCGGGGAGCTGTTTTTT.

The V call is TRBV7-9, the J call TRBJ1-3; 7 nucleotides match TRBD1. V lost 8 bases and J lost 0; bases outside the gene matches: 4. From germline, CDR1 is SEHNR and CDR2 FQNEAQ (reference sequence). This CDR3 region has 14 residues. The CDR3 DNA reads as TGTGCCAGCCAACAGGGGAGCTCTGGAAACACCATATATTTT. Its protein is CASQQGSSGNTIYF.

The gene calls are TRBV29-1 and TRBJ1-1, with a weak D call TRBD1 (5 bases). This CDR3 has 14 residues. Trimming stripped 7 bases from V and 3 bases from J, with 18 bases between. Germline V gene data show CDR1 as SQVTM and CDR2 as ANQGSEA. The CDR3: CSAAIPTGDTEAFF. CDR3 DNA sequence: TGCAGCGCCGCAATACCTACGGGGGACACTGAAGCTTTCTTT.

The chain carries TRBV7-9 and TRBJ1-1; D might be TRBD1 (6 bases). Germline-derived CDR1 and CDR2 are SEHNR and FQNEAQ (reference sequence). This CDR3 contains 12 residues. V was shortened by 5 bases and J by 4 bases, with 8 bases between the two germline ends. The CDR3 DNA follows: TGTGCCAGCAGCCAACAGGGCACTGAAGCTTTCTTT. Amino acid sequence: CASSQQGTEAFF.

The chain links TRBV11-2 to TRBJ1-6; D remains ambiguous. This CDR3 has 14 residues. Germline CDR1 and CDR2: SGHAT and FQNNGV. V lost 3 bases and J lost 8, with 11 bases in between. The CDR3 coding sequence is TGTGCCAGCAGCTTGGACCTTTGGGATTCACCCCTCCACTTT. Residues: CASSLDLWDSPLHF.

This clone was seen once. The chain couples TRBV25-1 to TRBJ1-1; 7 bases fit TRBD1. The germline V gene has CDR1 MGHDK and CDR2 SYGVNS. V lost 3 bases and J lost 5; bases outside the gene matches: 6. There are 14 residues in the CDR3. This CDR3 reads CASSDLTGLTEAFF. The CDR3 coding sequence is TGTGCCAGCAGTGACCTGACAGGGCTAACTGAAGCTTTCTTT.

V is TRBV4-1 and J is TRBJ2-1; 12 bases map to TRBD2. CDR3 length: 15 residues. With V trimmed by 1 base and J by 6 bases, 1 base remained unmatched. CDR1 MGHRA and CDR2 YSYEKL come from the germline V gene. The DNA of the CDR3 is TGCGCCAGCAGCCAAGCTAGCGGGAGGGCCAATGAGCAGTTCTTC. Translated: CASSQASGRANEQFF.

V gene TRBV5-5 combines with J gene TRBJ2-7; the D call may be TRBD1 or TRBD2 (5 bases each). V gave up 3 bases and J gave up 5 bases, with 9 bases separating them. Germline V gives CDR1 SGHKS, CDR2 YYEKEE (reference sequence). The CDR3 runs 12 residues. CDR3 amino acids: CASSWDLHEQYF. As DNA, the CDR3 is TGTGCCAGCAGCTGGGACCTCCACGAGCAGTACTTC.

In this sample, this clone turned up once. This chain links TRBV5-1 with TRBJ2-1; 15 bases fit TRBD2. There are 18 residues in the CDR3. V was clipped by 0 bases and J by 8 bases; unmatched bases: 9. Per germline, CDR1 SGHRS and CDR2 YFSETQ. CDR3 amino acids: CASSLEGLAGGFSHEQFF. The CDR3 bases are TGCGCCAGCAGCTTGGAGGGACTAGCGGGAGGTTTTAGCCATGAGCAGTTCTTC. Filled out from reference TRBV5-1 and TRBJ2-1, the complete variable domain reads KAGVTQTPRYLIKTRGQQVTLSCSPISGHRSVSWYQQTPGQGLQFLFEYFSETQRNKGNFPGRFSGRQFSNSRSEMNVSTLELGDSALYLCASSLEGLAGGFSHEQFFGPGTRLTVL.

V and J are TRBV5-1 and TRBJ1-2; 8 bases are a match to TRBD1. The V gene's germline CDR1 is SGHRS and CDR2 YFSETQ. With 0 bases clipped from V and 13 bases from J, the junction kept 8 bases outside the gene matches. CDR3 length equals 13 residues. The CDR3 sequence: CASSLAGGEDRTF. The CDR3 DNA sequence: TGCGCCAGCAGCTTGGCAGGGGGCGAAGATCGCACCTTC.

The J gene is TRBJ2-3, the V gene TRBV15, with 10 bases matching TRBD2. With 6 bases clipped from V and 0 bases from J, the junction kept 0 bases outside the gene matches. Germline V gene data show CDR1 as LNHNV and CDR2 as YYDKDF (reference sequence). This CDR3 has 14 amino acids. CDR3 sequence reads: CATRAGGSTDTQYF. The CDR3 DNA is TGTGCCACCAGAGCGGGGGGGAGCACAGATACGCAGTATTTT. The variable domain in full, with the rest retrieved from reference TRBV15 and TRBJ2-3, is DAMVIQNPRYQVTQFGKPVTLSCSQTLNHNVMYWYQQKSSQAPKLLFHYYDKDFNNEADTPDNFQSRRPNTSFCFLDIRSPGLGDTAMYLCATRAGGSTDTQYFGPGTRLTVL.

This chain links TRBV2 with TRBJ2-3; D gene unclear. Germline V lookup: CDR1 SNHLY, CDR2 FYNNEI. The CDR3 runs 15 residues. The V and J ends lost 3 bases and 4 bases respectively, with 14 bases between them. Here the CDR3 DNA reads TGTGCCAGCAGTGAGAGGCAAATATTAGCAGATACGCAGTATTTT. Residues: CASSERQILADTQYF.

V usage is TRBV6-1 and J usage is TRBJ2-7; D perhaps matches TRBD2 (7 bases). Germline V lookup: CDR1 MNHNS, CDR2 SASEGT. V lost 2 bases and J 3 bases, leaving 14 bases between the germline ends. This CDR3 has 15 amino acids. CDR3 DNA sequence: TGTGCCAGCAGTGAAATTGGGGGGGCAATCTACGAGCAGTACTTC. This translates into CASSEIGGAIYEQYF.

The genes are TRBV27 and TRBJ1-3; 9 bases map to TRBD1. V lost 6 bases to trimming and J lost 8 bases; unmatched junction nucleotides: 11. The germline V gene encodes CDR1 MNHEY and CDR2 SMNVEV (reference sequence). The length of the CDR3 is 15 residues. DNA for the CDR3: TGTGCCAGCAGCCTATCGGGACAGGGAGCGTACACCATATATTTT. Translated, it gives CASSLSGQGAYTIYF.

The CDR3 DNA is TGTGCCAGCAGCCAAACCTTACAGAACACTGAAGCTTTCTTT. It specifies CASSQTLQNTEAFF. The V and J genes are TRBV5-6 and TRBJ1-1; D gene uncertain. This CDR3 spans 14 amino acids. The germline V gene encodes CDR1 SGHDT and CDR2 YYEEEE. V gave up 4 bases and J gave up 1 base, with 11 bases separating them.

The chain has TRBV5-5 and TRBJ1-3; D call uncertain. Germline CDR1 and CDR2: SGHKS and YYEKEE (reference sequence). The CDR3 extends over 15 amino acids. V lost 6 bases and J lost 0, with 13 bases in between. CDR3 nucleotides: TGTGCCAGCACCCCTACATCATTCTCTGGAAACACCATATATTTT. Translated, it gives CASTPTSFSGNTIYF.

The chain recombines TRBV6-5 with TRBJ2-1; the D gene could be TRBD1 or TRBD2 (6 bases each). The CDR3 consists of 13 residues. Germline-derived CDR1 and CDR2 are MNHEY and SVGAGI. Between the trimmed V and J ends, which lost 8 bases and 2 bases, there was a span of 10 bases. CDR3 in DNA: TGTGCCAGCCTGGAGGGGGCCTACAATGAGCAGTTCTTC. It is translated as CASLEGAYNEQFF.

Only one count was recorded for this clone. The chain joins TRBV7-9 to TRBJ1-1; D uncertain. The CDR3 is 15 amino acids. CDR1 and CDR2 (germline): SEHNR, FQNEAQ (reference sequence). V shed 7 bases and J shed 3 bases, with 18 bases lying between them. The CDR3 coding sequence is TGTGCCAGCACCGCACCCCGCCCCGCGGACACTGAAGCTTTCTTT. Its translation: CASTAPRPADTEAFF.

This sequence joins TRBV27 and TRBJ2-2; possibly TRBD1 or TRBD2 for D (5 bases each). Germline V gene data show CDR1 as MNHEY and CDR2 as SMNVEV (reference sequence). This CDR3 has 13 residues. Trimming shortened V by 3 bases and J by 8 bases, and 10 bases separated the two germline ends. CDR3 region: CASSFGTSGELFF. CDR3 nucleotides: TGTGCCAGCAGTTTCGGGACGTCTGGGGAGCTGTTTTTT.

This chain joins TRBV10-3 and TRBJ1-1; 9 positions agree with TRBD1. Germline-derived CDR1 and CDR2 are ENHRY and SYGVKD. The trim removed 4 bases at V and 1 base at J, leaving 10 bases unmatched. CDR3 length: 17 residues. In DNA form, the CDR3 reads TGTGCCATCAGTGTGTGGGGACAGGGAGGGGGGAACACTGAAGCTTTCTTT. Its translation: CAISVWGQGGGNTEAFF.

The chain joins TRBV28 to TRBJ2-7; D is tentatively TRBD1 or TRBD2 (6 bases each). V was shortened by 2 bases and J by 2 bases, with 16 bases between the two germline ends. This CDR3 is 16 amino acids long. Germline CDR1 and CDR2: MDHEN and SYDVKM. The CDR3 spells CASSLRRDTSTYEQYF. In DNA, the CDR3 is TGTGCCAGCAGTTTAAGGCGGGACACATCAACCTACGAGCAGTACTTC.

This rearrangement joins TRBV7-2 to TRBJ1-1; no clear D gene. Looked up from germline, CDR1 is SGHTA and CDR2 is FQGNSA. With 3 bases removed from V and 1 base from J, the gap between germline ends came to 6 bases. The CDR3 loop spans 13 amino acids. The CDR3 reads CASSFGTNTEAFF. CDR3 nucleotides: TGTGCCAGCAGCTTTGGCACGAACACTGAAGCTTTCTTT.

This chain links TRBV7-3 with TRBJ2-1; D unclear. The germline V gene has CDR1 SGHTA and CDR2 FQGTGA. The CDR3 sequence is 15 residues long. V was trimmed by 2 bases and J by 8 bases, leaving 16 bases between them. The CDR3 nucleotides are TGTGCCAGCAGCTTAGGGCATGGGGAAGTACATGAGCAGTTCTTC. This encodes CASSLGHGEVHEQFF.

The table lists this clone with a few counts. This chain links TRBV7-9 with TRBJ2-4, with D unresolved. This CDR3 has 14 amino acids. In germline, CDR1 is SEHNR, CDR2 FQNEAQ (reference sequence). Trimming cost V 1 base and J 0 bases, with 4 bases left between them. This CDR3 reads CASSLGTAKNIQYF. The CDR3 DNA reads as TGTGCCAGCAGCTTAGGGACAGCCAAAAACATTCAGTACTTC.

The chain couples TRBV5-1 to TRBJ1-6, with 7 bases matching TRBD1. CDR1 SGHRS and CDR2 YFSETQ come from the germline V gene. This CDR3 region has 16 residues. Trimming at V came to 4 bases and at J to 6 bases, leaving 10 bases not matched to a gene. The CDR3 DNA is TGCGCCAGCAGCCCTCAGGGGGTAGGGGCTAATTCACCCCTCCACTTT. Translation: CASSPQGVGANSPLHF.

The chain uses TRBV6-1 and TRBJ1-1, with D tentatively TRBD1 (5 bases). Germline loops: CDR1 MNHNS, CDR2 SASEGT. Trimming left V 0 bases short and J 6 bases short, with 17 bases between. This CDR3 has 16 residues. CDR3 coding DNA: TGTGCCAGCAGTGAAGCCATACGGGGCGGTTTCGCTGAAGCTTTCTTT. This translates into CASSEAIRGGFAEAFF.